A single sample is the source of the 18 T cell receptor beta chains below, sequenced in a study of Tregs in tolerant kidney transplant recipients. TCRdb keeps only in-frame clones here, not all; method: immunoSEQ multiplex PCR. The table shows about 240,000 clones, with about 80% occurring only once. Sequencing used CD4+ T cells from blood. Receptors were obtained from a human donor in good health.

The sample holds a few counts of this clone. This chain connects TRBV4-1 to TRBJ2-6; D is unresolved. With 6 bases removed from V and 4 bases from J, the gap between germline ends came to 13 bases. The V gene's germline CDR1 is MGHRA and CDR2 YSYEKL. The CDR3 spans 15 residues. For the CDR3, the DNA is TGCGCCAGCAGTCCCTTGGGCGCAGGGGCCAACGTCCTGACTTTC. Translating gives CASSPLGAGANVLTF.

V gene TRBV5-4 combines with J gene TRBJ2-7; D not certain. Germline CDR1 is SGHNT and CDR2 is YYREEE (reference sequence). V dropped 4 bases and J dropped 4 bases, with 6 bases sitting between them. The CDR3 length is 11 residues. For the CDR3, the DNA is TGTGCCAGCAGCGATTATTACGAGCAGTACTTC. Translation: CASSDYYEQYF.

The V and J genes are TRBV6-6 and TRBJ1-2; weak D call: TRBD1 (5 bases). V lost 10 bases to trimming and J lost 8 bases, with 23 bases between them. The CDR3 covers 14 residues. Per germline, CDR1 MNHNY and CDR2 SVGAGI (reference sequence). The DNA of the CDR3 is TGTGCCACCCGATTGGGACTGGCTGCGACGGGCTACACCTTC. As protein: CATRLGLAATGYTF.

This CDR3 is CASSTSGVSYNEQFF. The DNA of the CDR3 is TGTGCCAGCAGTACCAGCGGAGTCTCCTACAATGAGCAGTTCTTC. The rearrangement uses TRBV6-4 and TRBJ2-1, with D maybe TRBD2 (5 bases). The CDR3 totals 15 residues. The V gene's germline CDR1 is MRHNA and CDR2 SNTAGT. V shed 5 bases and J shed 0 bases, with 11 bases lying between them.

This clone was picked up a small number of times. Other DNA sequences within the sample encode an identical CDR3. This chain joins TRBV11-2 and TRBJ2-5; D uncertain. Trimming pared 2 bases from V and 4 bases from J, leaving 2 bases between. CDR1 and CDR2 (germline): SGHAT, FQNNGV. The CDR3 extends over 11 amino acids. The CDR3, as DNA: TGTGCCAGCAGCTTATCAGAGACCCAGTACTTC. Its translation is CASSLSETQYF.

This clone was seen only once. The chain recombines TRBV6-6 with TRBJ2-1; D unclear. The germline gives CDR1 MNHNY, CDR2 SVGAGI (reference sequence). CDR3 length: 15 amino acids. V was trimmed by 6 bases and J by 7 bases, leaving 19 bases between them. The CDR3 DNA reads as TGTGCCAGCAGCTCTCCCTTAGTAGCCGGAAATGAGCAGTTCTTC. Its translation is CASSSPLVAGNEQFF.

The chain couples TRBV2 to TRBJ2-1; possible D gene TRBD2, 6 bases. CDR1 SNHLY and CDR2 FYNNEI come from the germline V gene. V was cut by 7 bases and J by 8 bases, with 18 bases left in between. There are 14 residues in the CDR3. The CDR3 DNA reads TGTGCCAGCAACAAAGCGGGTGAGTGGGATGAGCAGTTCTTC. It translates to CASNKAGEWDEQFF.

The rearrangement uses TRBV29-1 and TRBJ2-1; D not certain. The CDR3 is made up of 14 amino acids. Germline V gives CDR1 SQVTM, CDR2 ANQGSEA. Between the trimmed V and J ends, which lost 7 bases and 0 bases, there was a span of 13 bases. CDR3 loop: CSGRPLSSYNEQFF. As DNA, the CDR3 is TGCAGCGGTAGACCCCTGAGCTCCTACAATGAGCAGTTCTTC.

V gene TRBV5-5 combines with J gene TRBJ2-3, with TRBD2 identical over 10 bases. V was pared by 2 bases and J by 5 bases, with 5 bases of the junction left unmatched. The CDR3 has 15 amino acids. CDR1 is SGHKS and CDR2 is YYEKEE in the germline V gene (reference sequence). CDR3 nucleotide sequence: TGTGCCAGCAGCTTCTTAGCGGGAGGATTAGATACGCAGTATTTT. It encodes CASSFLAGGLDTQYF.

With regard to this clone: A read error may produce the germline difference seen at one junction end. The rearrangement joins TRBV18 to TRBJ2-3, with 7 bases lining up with TRBD1. Germline CDR1 and CDR2: KGHSH and LQKENI. The CDR3 is made up of 16 amino acids. The CDR3, as DNA: TGTGCCAGCTCTCCACTCCCCGGGACAGCCACAGATACGCAGTATTTT. This translates into CASSPLPGTATDTQYF.

The J gene is TRBJ1-3, the V gene TRBV19; no definite D call. Germline V gene data show CDR1 as LNHDA and CDR2 as SQIVND (reference sequence). The CDR3 contains 15 residues. The germline V and J ends were trimmed by 2 bases and 4 bases, with 12 bases remaining between them. The CDR3 DNA reads TGTGCCAGTAGTATAAATCGACAAGGGGGAAACACCATATATTTT. Protein sequence: CASSINRQGGNTIYF.

The rearrangement joins TRBV18 to TRBJ2-1, with 15 bases fitting TRBD2. This CDR3 spans 17 amino acids. CDR1 KGHSH and CDR2 LQKENI come from the germline V gene. The V segment lost 2 bases and the J segment 6 bases; nucleotides outside the gene matches: 5. CDR3: CASSPGLAGGTLNEQFF. The CDR3 DNA reads TGTGCCAGCTCACCAGGACTAGCGGGAGGGACGCTCAATGAGCAGTTCTTC. Together with reference TRBV18 and TRBJ2-1, the CDR3 gives the full variable domain: NAGVMQNPRHLVRRRGQEARLRCSPMKGHSHVYWYRQLPEEGLKFMVYLQKENIIDESGMPKERFSAEFPKEGPSILRIQQVVRGDSAAYFCASSPGLAGGTLNEQFFGPGTRLTVL.

This clone was seen just once. The chain recombines TRBV5-1 with TRBJ2-1, with 8 bases aligning to TRBD1. Germline-derived CDR1 and CDR2 are SGHRS and YFSETQ. Unmatched junction bases numbered 1, after V lost 2 bases and J lost 6 bases. The CDR3 consists of 13 residues. Here the CDR3 reads CASSFTGGNEQFF. CDR3 DNA: TGCGCCAGCAGCTTCACAGGGGGCAATGAGCAGTTCTTC.

J is TRBJ1-4 and V is TRBV2; maybe TRBD1 (5 bases). CDR3 size: 13 residues. V lost 2 bases to trimming and J lost 11 bases, with 12 bases between them. The germline V gene has CDR1 SNHLY and CDR2 FYNNEI. The CDR3 spells CASSEQGAGKLFF. The CDR3, as DNA: TGTGCCAGCAGTGAACAGGGAGCCGGGAAACTGTTTTTT.

The gene calls are TRBV4-2 and TRBJ1-6; no clear D gene. This CDR3 has 15 residues. The V and J ends lost 4 bases and 9 bases respectively, with 16 bases between them. Germline lookup yields CDR1 LGHNA and CDR2 YNFKEQ. The CDR3 here is CASSPDEGRISPLHF. In DNA, the CDR3 is TGTGCCAGCAGCCCCGACGAAGGGAGGATTTCACCCCTCCACTTT.

With regard to this clone: Other DNA sequences from this sample encode an identical CDR3 as well. The chain links TRBV9 to TRBJ1-2; D gene uncertain. Deletions cut 0 bases from V and 0 bases from J, with 3 bases between. The CDR3 has 13 residues. CDR1 and CDR2 (germline): SGDLS, YYNGEE. CDR3 nucleotides: TGTGCCAGCAGCGTAGTATCTAACTATGGCTACACCTTC. It yields the protein CASSVVSNYGYTF.

The J gene is TRBJ2-7, the V gene TRBV6-6; tentative D call: TRBD2 (5 bases). CDR3 length: 15 residues. Germline V gene sequence: CDR1 MNHNY, CDR2 SVGAGI (reference sequence). Trimming removed 0 bases from V and 4 bases from J, with 13 bases in between. CDR3 DNA sequence: TGTGCCAGCAGTTACTCCCGGGGTTACGGGTACGAGCAGTACTTC. This gives the protein CASSYSRGYGYEQYF.

J is TRBJ2-1 and V is TRBV7-8; D remains ambiguous. Deletions cut 1 base from V and 9 bases from J, with 7 bases between. The CDR3 runs 12 residues. Germline V gene lookup returns CDR1 SGHVS and CDR2 FQNEAQ. CDR3 amino acids: CASSLVSREQFF. CDR3 coding DNA: TGTGCCAGCAGCTTAGTCTCTCGTGAGCAGTTCTTC.